These 17 T cell receptor beta chains came from one sample sequenced in a study of long-term antiretroviral therapy in people with HIV (dated by TCRdb to between 2021 and 2024). The immunoSEQ hsTCRB v3.0 assay was used at survey level resolution for TRB variable region sequencing. Imported from immuneACCESS, the table was reduced by TCRdb to in-frame sequences with V and J called. These copies leave out some clones; in studies compared against another copy, an unresolved V gene accounts for under half, and the cause of the remainder is not known. This sample comprises around 22,000 clones, 80% to 90% of them detected only once. The ten largest clones represent approximately 20% of the sample. Sequenced here: unsorted PBMCs, sampled 0.1 years before starting antiretroviral therapy. The receptors stem from a man aged 18-30 years with HIV.

The chain joins TRBV27 to TRBJ2-1, with a tentative D call TRBD2 (5 bases). Trimming took off 6 bases at V and 9 bases at J, with 9 bases between the two ends. This CDR3 has 11 residues. Germline V gene lookup returns CDR1 MNHEY and CDR2 SMNVEV (reference sequence). CDR3 protein: CASSLGSEQFF. The CDR3 DNA reads TGTGCCAGCAGCCTAGGGAGTGAGCAGTTCTTC.

V is TRBV5-4 and J is TRBJ1-2; the match to TRBD1 covers 10 bases. The germline CDR1 and CDR2 sequences are SGHNT and YYREEE (reference sequence). Losses at the gene ends were 5 bases for V and 2 bases for J; bases not matched to a gene: 3. This CDR3 region has 14 residues. DNA for the CDR3: TGTGCCAGCAGTAGACAGGGGGCCAACTATGGCTACACCTTC. Translated, it gives CASSRQGANYGYTF. Full variable domain (remainder filled in from reference TRBV5-4 and TRBJ1-2): ETGVTQSPTHLIKTRGQQVTLRCSSQSGHNTVSWYQQALGQGPQFIFQYYREEENGRGNFPPRFSGLQFPNYSSELNVNALELDDSALYLCASSRQGANYGYTFGSGTRLTVV.

V and J are TRBV28 and TRBJ1-1; possible D gene TRBD1, 6 bases. The V gene's germline CDR1 is MDHEN and CDR2 SYDVKM. The CDR3 has 13 amino acids. V lost 5 bases to trimming and J lost 6 bases, with 13 bases between them. CDR3 region: CASSLQGVAEAFF. In nucleotides, the CDR3 is TGTGCCAGCAGTCTACAGGGAGTGGCTGAAGCTTTCTTT.

The V gene is TRBV29-1, the J gene TRBJ2-5, with 7 bases that match TRBD2. V shed 3 bases and J 5 bases; nucleotides not matched to a gene: 6. Germline assignment: CDR1 SQVTM and CDR2 ANQGSEA. The CDR3 length is 13 residues. CDR3 in amino acids: CSVEGGRGETQYF. In DNA form, the CDR3 reads TGCAGCGTTGAGGGCGGGAGAGGTGAGACCCAGTACTTC. The full variable domain, completed using reference TRBV29-1 and TRBJ2-5, is SAVISQKPSRDICQRGTSLTIQCQVDSQVTMMFWYRQQPGQSLTLIATANQGSEATYESGFVIDKFPISRPNLTFSTLTVSNMSPEDSSIYLCSVEGGRGETQYFGPGTRLLVL.

The DNA of the CDR3 is TGCAGCGGGGAGGACTACCTCTCCGTAGATACGCAGTATTTT. It codes for CSGEDYLSVDTQYF. The V gene is TRBV29-1, the J gene TRBJ2-3; TRBD2 might be the D (6 bases). From germline, CDR1 is SQVTM and CDR2 ANQGSEA. The CDR3 is made up of 14 amino acids. V was clipped by 7 bases and J by 5 bases, with 19 bases between them.

This clone was detected only a few times. The genes are TRBV27 and TRBJ2-5; D is possibly TRBD1 (6 bases). This CDR3 region has 14 residues. Trimming stripped 8 bases from V and 4 bases from J, with 17 bases between. Germline V gene data show CDR1 as MNHEY and CDR2 as SMNVEV (reference sequence). The CDR3 is CASGEQGVRETQYF. The CDR3 bases are TGTGCCAGCGGTGAACAGGGAGTACGAGAGACCCAGTACTTC.

This clone was counted a few times. The V gene is TRBV19, the J gene TRBJ1-6, with D unclear. Germline values: CDR1 LNHDA, CDR2 SQIVND (reference sequence). The CDR3 is 12 amino acids. V gave up 1 base and J gave up 9 bases, with 4 bases separating them. CDR3 nucleotide sequence: TGTGCCAGTAGTATAGGAACTTCACCCCTCCACTTT. Protein product: CASSIGTSPLHF.

This chain connects TRBV6-1 to TRBJ1-1; unclear D gene. Germline V lookup: CDR1 MNHNS, CDR2 SASEGT. This CDR3 spans 14 amino acids. Trimming removed 0 bases at V and 1 base at J, with 6 bases between. CDR3: CASSEATPNTEAFF. The CDR3 DNA reads TGTGCCAGCAGTGAAGCAACCCCGAACACTGAAGCTTTCTTT.

CDR3 DNA sequence: TGTGCCAGCACCTCCGGACAGGGGAGAACAGATACGCAGTATTTT. Its translation: CASTSGQGRTDTQYF. The J gene is TRBJ2-3, the V gene TRBV5-8, with 9 bases lining up with TRBD1. Germline-derived CDR1 and CDR2 are SGHTS and YDEGEE. V was clipped by 6 bases and J by 3 bases; unmatched bases: 8. The CDR3 consists of 15 residues.

This chain uses TRBV19 with TRBJ2-3; 8 nucleotides match TRBD2. Germline lookup yields CDR1 LNHDA and CDR2 SQIVND (reference sequence). Losses at the gene ends were 2 bases for V and 6 bases for J; bases not matched to a gene: 10. The CDR3 spans 16 residues. The CDR3 region is CASSIRAAGGLDTQYF. In DNA form, the CDR3 reads TGTGCCAGTAGTATAAGAGCGGCGGGGGGACTGGATACGCAGTATTTT.

This clone was observed once. The J gene is TRBJ2-7, the V gene TRBV7-9; 10 bases match TRBD1. The CDR3 contains 17 residues. V lost 6 bases and J lost 3; bases outside the gene matches: 14. Germline-derived CDR1 and CDR2 are SEHNR and FQNEAQ (reference sequence). CDR3 protein: CASRPGQGRDFYYEQYF. DNA of the CDR3: TGTGCCAGCAGACCGGGACAGGGGAGGGACTTTTACTACGAGCAGTACTTC.

The V call is TRBV15, the J call TRBJ2-5, with TRBD1 matching over 7 bases. This CDR3 region has 13 residues. Germline CDR1 LNHNV, CDR2 YYDKDF (reference sequence). V was pared by 2 bases and J by 3 bases, with 0 bases of the junction left unmatched. The CDR3 DNA reads TGTGCCACCAGCAGAACAGGGGAAGAGACCCAGTACTTC. Amino acid sequence: CATSRTGEETQYF.

This chain joins TRBV10-3 and TRBJ1-4; D is undetermined. CDR3 length: 15 residues. V was clipped by 4 bases and J by 7 bases, with 16 bases between them. Germline CDR1 is ENHRY and CDR2 is SYGVKD. CDR3 amino acids: CAISALGFGTEKLFF. As DNA, the CDR3 is TGTGCCATCAGTGCCTTAGGGTTCGGTACTGAAAAACTGTTTTTT.

V usage is TRBV6-4 and J usage is TRBJ1-4; D ambiguous. V lost 3 bases and J lost 5, with 7 bases in between. Germline V gene data show CDR1 as MRHNA and CDR2 as SNTAGT. CDR3 length equals 13 residues. This CDR3 is CASSEQENEKLFF. The CDR3 nucleotides are TGTGCCAGCAGTGAGCAGGAGAATGAAAAACTGTTTTTT.

The chain carries TRBV5-1 and TRBJ1-2; TRBD1 agrees at 8 bases. The V segment lost 1 base and the J segment 0 bases; nucleotides outside the gene matches: 8. The CDR3 covers 17 residues. Germline V gene sequence: CDR1 SGHRS, CDR2 YFSETQ. The CDR3 sequence: CASSLSTGATTNYGYTF. The CDR3, as DNA: TGCGCCAGCAGCTTGTCGACAGGGGCGACAACTAACTATGGCTACACCTTC.

The rearrangement joins TRBV4-3 to TRBJ2-5; no definite D call. The CDR3 runs to 18 residues. The V end lost 0 bases, the J end lost 0 bases, and 17 bases lay between the germline ends. The V gene's germline CDR1 is LGHNA and CDR2 YSLEER. CDR3 sequence (DNA): TGCGCCAGCAGCCAAGAATTTGGGCGGAGCTTGTACCAAGAGACCCAGTACTTC. Translating it yields CASSQEFGRSLYQETQYF.

V is TRBV15 and J is TRBJ2-2, with D perhaps matching TRBD1 (7 bases). This CDR3 comprises 16 residues. Germline V gene sequence: CDR1 LNHNV, CDR2 YYDKDF (reference sequence). Trimming stripped 5 bases from V and 2 bases from J, with 15 bases between. CDR3 residues: CATSGGGQLNTGELFF. CDR3 DNA: TGTGCCACCAGCGGAGGGGGACAGCTAAACACCGGGGAGCTGTTTTTT.